The T cell receptor (beta chain) described here comes from a study of CD8+ T cells in alopecia areata. As to this clone: Its antigen remains unidentified.

The V and J ends lost 2 bases and 7 bases respectively, with 24 bases between them. Germline V gives CDR1 SQVTM, CDR2 ANQGSEA. The CDR3 totals 17 residues. As part of sample collection, lesional scalp punch biopsies and peripheral blood were taken from alopecia areata patients. Investigators isolated RNA and reverse transcribed it into cDNA to act as the sequencing template. Some clones are missing from TCRdb's copy, which holds only in-frame ones; the method was immunoSEQ multiplex PCR. The table has approximately 130,000 clones, about 46% seen once; the top ten hold over 9.5%. Overall study results and limits: Compared with mice, patients displayed less clear TCR sharing, possibly for HLA-related reasons. Scalp sample sequencing also detects resident alphabeta T cells of normal skin.

This receptor was taken from a human donor with alopecia areata. Sequenced material: NKG2D-low CD8+ T cells sorted from blood. The rearrangement uses TRBV29-1 and TRBJ2-1; TRBD1 or TRBD2 may be the D gene (6 bases each). The CDR3 DNA follows: TGCAGCGTTGAATTGGGGGGAGGAGGGCAGGGGCTAAATGAGCAGTTCTTC. Protein sequence: CSVELGGGGQGLNEQFF.